The clone carrying this T cell receptor (beta chain) was seen once. These data are taken from a study of technical replicates of blood from several donors. The germline V gene has CDR1 MNHEY and CDR2 SVGAGI. The V end was cut by 4 bases, the J end by 2 bases, with 11 bases between. The CDR3 has 14 residues. Repertoires were generated with immunoSEQ multiplex PCR, while TCRdb's copy carries only in-frame clones and drops some. The data show around 95,000 clones, with just under 95% seen just once and 0.2% to 0.25% held by the top ten. This receptor was obtained from a human donor in good health. Sequencing was done on a sample of T cells isolated from PBMCs. The V and J genes are TRBV6-5 and TRBJ1-2, with D possibly being TRBD1 (5 bases). The CDR3 DNA is TGTGCCAGCAGTTTTCGGACAAGAAACTATGGCTACACCTTC. This sequence encodes CASSFRTRNYGYTF.